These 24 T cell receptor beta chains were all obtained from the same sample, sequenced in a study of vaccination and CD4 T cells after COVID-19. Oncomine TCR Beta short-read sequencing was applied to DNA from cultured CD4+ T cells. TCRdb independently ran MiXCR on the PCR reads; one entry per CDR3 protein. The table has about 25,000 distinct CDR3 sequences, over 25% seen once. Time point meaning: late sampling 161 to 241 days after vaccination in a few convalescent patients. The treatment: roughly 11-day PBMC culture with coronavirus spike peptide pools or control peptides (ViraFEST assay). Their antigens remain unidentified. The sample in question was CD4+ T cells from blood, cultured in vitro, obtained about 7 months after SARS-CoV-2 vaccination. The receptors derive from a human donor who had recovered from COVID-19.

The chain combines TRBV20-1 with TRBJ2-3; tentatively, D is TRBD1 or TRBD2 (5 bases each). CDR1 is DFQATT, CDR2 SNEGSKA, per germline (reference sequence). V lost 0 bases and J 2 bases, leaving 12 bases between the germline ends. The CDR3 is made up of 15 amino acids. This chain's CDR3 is CSARDRDRYTDTQYF. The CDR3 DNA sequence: TGCAGTGCTAGAGACCGGGACCGTTACACAGATACGCAGTATTTT.

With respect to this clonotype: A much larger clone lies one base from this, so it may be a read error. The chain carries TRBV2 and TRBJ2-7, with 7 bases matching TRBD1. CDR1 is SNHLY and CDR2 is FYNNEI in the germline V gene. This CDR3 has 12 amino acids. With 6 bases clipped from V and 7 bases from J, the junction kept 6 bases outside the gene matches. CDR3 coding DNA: TGTGCCAGCAGCCGGGGACAGAATGAGCAGTACTTC. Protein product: CASSRGQNEQYF.

The CDR3 DNA reads as TGTGCCAGCTCACCCTCCAGGGCCACTGAAGCTTTCTTT. It translates to CASSPSRATEAFF. The chain joins TRBV18 to TRBJ1-1; D may be TRBD1 (5 bases). This CDR3 is built from 13 residues. Germline CDR1 and CDR2: KGHSH and LQKENI. V lost 3 bases, J lost 4 bases, and 9 bases lay in between.

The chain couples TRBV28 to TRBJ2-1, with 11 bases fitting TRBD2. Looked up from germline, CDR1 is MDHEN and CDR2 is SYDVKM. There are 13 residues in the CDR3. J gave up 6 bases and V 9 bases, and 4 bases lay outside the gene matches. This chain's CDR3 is CASSGRAPNEQFF. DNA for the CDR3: TGTGCCAGTAGCGGGAGGGCCCCCAATGAGCAGTTCTTC.

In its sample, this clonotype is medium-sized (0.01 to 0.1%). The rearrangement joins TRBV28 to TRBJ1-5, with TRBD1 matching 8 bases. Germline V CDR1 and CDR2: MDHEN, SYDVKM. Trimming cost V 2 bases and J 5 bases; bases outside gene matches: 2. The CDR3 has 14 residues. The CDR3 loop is CASSLRQGYQPQHF. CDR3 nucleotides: TGTGCCAGCAGTTTACGACAGGGGTATCAGCCCCAGCATTTT. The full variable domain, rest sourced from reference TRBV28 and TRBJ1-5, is DVKVTQSSRYLVKRTGEKVFLECVQDMDHENMFWYRQDPGLGLRLIYFSYDVKMKEKGDIPEGYSVSREKKERFSLILESASTNQTSMYLCASSLRQGYQPQHFGDGTRLSIL.

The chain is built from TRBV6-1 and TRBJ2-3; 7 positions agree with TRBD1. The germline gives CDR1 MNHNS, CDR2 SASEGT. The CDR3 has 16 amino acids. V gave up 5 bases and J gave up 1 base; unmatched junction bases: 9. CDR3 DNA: TGTGCCAGCAGTAGGAAGACAGGGAGCGGCACAGATACGCAGTATTTT. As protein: CASSRKTGSGTDTQYF.

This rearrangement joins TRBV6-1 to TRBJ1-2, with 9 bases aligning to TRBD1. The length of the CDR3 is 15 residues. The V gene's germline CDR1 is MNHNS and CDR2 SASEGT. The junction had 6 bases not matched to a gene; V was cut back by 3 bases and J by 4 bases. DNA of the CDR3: TGTGCCAGCAGTGAGGGACAGGGCGGTGTCTATGGCTACACCTTC. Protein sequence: CASSEGQGGVYGYTF.

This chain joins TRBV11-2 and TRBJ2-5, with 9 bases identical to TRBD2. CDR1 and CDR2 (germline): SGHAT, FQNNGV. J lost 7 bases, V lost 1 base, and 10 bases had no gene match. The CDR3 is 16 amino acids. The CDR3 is CASSLVGLAGTRTQYF. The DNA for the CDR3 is TGTGCCAGCAGCTTAGTCGGTCTAGCGGGAACGAGGACCCAGTACTTC.

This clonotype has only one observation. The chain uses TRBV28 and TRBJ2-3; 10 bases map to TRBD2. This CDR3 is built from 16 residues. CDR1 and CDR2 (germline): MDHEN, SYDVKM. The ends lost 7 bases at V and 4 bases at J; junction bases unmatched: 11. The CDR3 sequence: CASNIFSSGRSDTQYF. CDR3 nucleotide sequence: TGTGCCAGCAATATCTTCAGTAGCGGGAGGTCAGATACGCAGTATTTT.

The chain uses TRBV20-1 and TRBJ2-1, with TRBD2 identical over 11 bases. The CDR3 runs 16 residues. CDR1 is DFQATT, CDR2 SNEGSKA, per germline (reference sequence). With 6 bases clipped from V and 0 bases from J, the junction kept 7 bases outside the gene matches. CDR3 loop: CSAKGLAGFSYNEQFF. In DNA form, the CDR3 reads TGCAGTGCCAAAGGACTAGCGGGTTTCTCCTACAATGAGCAGTTCTTC.

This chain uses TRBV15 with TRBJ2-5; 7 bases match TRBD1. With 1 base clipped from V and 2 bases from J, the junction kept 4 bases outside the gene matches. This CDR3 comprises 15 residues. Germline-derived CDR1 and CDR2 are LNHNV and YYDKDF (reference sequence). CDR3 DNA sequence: TGTGCCACCAGCAGAGCTACAGGGGTACAAGAGACCCAGTACTTC. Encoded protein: CATSRATGVQETQYF.

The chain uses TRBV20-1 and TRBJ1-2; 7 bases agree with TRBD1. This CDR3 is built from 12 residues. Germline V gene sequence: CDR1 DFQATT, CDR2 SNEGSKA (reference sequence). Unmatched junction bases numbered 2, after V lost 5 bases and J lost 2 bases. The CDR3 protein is CSAEGQNYGYTF. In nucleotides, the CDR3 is TGCAGTGCTGAGGGACAGAACTATGGCTACACCTTC.

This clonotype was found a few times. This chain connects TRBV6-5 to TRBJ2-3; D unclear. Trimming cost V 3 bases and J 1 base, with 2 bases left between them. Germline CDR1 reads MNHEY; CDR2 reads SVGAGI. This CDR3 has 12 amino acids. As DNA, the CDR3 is TGTGCCAGCAGTTATCGCACAGATACGCAGTATTTT. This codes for CASSYRTDTQYF.

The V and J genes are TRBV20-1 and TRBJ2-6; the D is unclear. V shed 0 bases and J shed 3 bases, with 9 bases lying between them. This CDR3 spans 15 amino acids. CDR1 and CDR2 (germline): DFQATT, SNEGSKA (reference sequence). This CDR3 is CSARDPRFGANVLTF. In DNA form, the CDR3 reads TGCAGTGCTAGAGATCCCAGGTTTGGGGCCAACGTCCTGACTTTC.

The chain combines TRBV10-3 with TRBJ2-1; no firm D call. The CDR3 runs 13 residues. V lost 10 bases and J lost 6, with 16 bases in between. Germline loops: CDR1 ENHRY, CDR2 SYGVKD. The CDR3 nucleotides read TGTGCCACCTATACGGAAACGTCCAATGAGCAGTTCTTC. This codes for CATYTETSNEQFF.

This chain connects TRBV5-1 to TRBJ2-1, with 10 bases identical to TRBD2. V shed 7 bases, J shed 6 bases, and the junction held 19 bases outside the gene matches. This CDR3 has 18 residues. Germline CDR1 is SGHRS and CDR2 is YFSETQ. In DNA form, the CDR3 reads TGCGCCAGCCAAAGGAGGGGGTCGGGGACTAGCGTTGGCAATGAGCAGTTCTTC. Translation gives CASQRRGSGTSVGNEQFF. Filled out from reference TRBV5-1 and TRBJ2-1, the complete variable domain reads KAGVTQTPRYLIKTRGQQVTLSCSPISGHRSVSWYQQTPGQGLQFLFEYFSETQRNKGNFPGRFSGRQFSNSRSEMNVSTLELGDSALYLCASQRRGSGTSVGNEQFFGPGTRLTVL.

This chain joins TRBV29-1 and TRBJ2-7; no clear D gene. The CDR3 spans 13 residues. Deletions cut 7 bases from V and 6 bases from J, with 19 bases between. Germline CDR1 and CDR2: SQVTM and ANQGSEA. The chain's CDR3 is CSAGGSSFGEQYF. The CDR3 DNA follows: TGCAGCGCTGGTGGATCCTCCTTCGGCGAGCAGTACTTC.

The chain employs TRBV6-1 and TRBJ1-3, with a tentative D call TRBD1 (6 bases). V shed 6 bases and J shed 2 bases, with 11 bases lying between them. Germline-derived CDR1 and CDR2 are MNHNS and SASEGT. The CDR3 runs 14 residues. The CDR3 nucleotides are TGTGCCAGCAGAACGACAGGAACTGGAAACACCATATATTTT. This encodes CASRTTGTGNTIYF.

The CDR3 loop is CSVGLMSSYNEQFF. CDR3 DNA: TGCAGCGTTGGACTTATGAGCTCCTACAATGAGCAGTTCTTC. V usage is TRBV29-1 and J usage is TRBJ2-1; D unresolved. This CDR3 is 14 amino acids long. Germline V gene sequence: CDR1 SQVTM, CDR2 ANQGSEA. V lost 4 bases, J lost 0 bases, and 10 bases lay in between.

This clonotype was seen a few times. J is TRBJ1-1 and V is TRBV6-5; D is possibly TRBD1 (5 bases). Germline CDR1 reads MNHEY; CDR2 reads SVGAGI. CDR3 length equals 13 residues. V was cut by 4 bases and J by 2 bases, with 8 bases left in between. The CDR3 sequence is CASSLTVNTEAFF. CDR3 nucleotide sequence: TGTGCCAGCAGTTTGACAGTTAACACTGAAGCTTTCTTT.

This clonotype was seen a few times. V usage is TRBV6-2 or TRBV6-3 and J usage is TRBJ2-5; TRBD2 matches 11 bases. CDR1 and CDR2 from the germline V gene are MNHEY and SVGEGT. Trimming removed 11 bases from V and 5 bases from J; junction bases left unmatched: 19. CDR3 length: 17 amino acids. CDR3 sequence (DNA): TGTGCCGGCGCGGGGACTAGCGGAGTTGGGGCAATCGAGACCCAGTACTTC. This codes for CAGAGTSGVGAIETQYF.

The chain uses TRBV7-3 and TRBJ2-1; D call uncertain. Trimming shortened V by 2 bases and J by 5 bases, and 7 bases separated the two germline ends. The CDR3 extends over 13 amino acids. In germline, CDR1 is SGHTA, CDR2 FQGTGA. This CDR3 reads CASSLFANNEQFF. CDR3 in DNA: TGTGCCAGCAGCTTATTCGCGAACAATGAGCAGTTCTTC.

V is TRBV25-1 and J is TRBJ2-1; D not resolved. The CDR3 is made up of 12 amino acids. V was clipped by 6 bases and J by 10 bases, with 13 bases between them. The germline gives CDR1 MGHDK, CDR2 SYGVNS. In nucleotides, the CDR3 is TGTGCCAGCAGGAACGGGCGTCCCGAGCAGTTCTTC. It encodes CASRNGRPEQFF.

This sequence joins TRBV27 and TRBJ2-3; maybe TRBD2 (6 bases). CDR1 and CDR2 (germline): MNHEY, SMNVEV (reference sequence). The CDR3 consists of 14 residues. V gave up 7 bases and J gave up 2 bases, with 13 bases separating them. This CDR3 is CASNPGLYTDTQYF. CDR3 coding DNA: TGTGCCAGCAATCCGGGACTCTACACAGATACGCAGTATTTT.